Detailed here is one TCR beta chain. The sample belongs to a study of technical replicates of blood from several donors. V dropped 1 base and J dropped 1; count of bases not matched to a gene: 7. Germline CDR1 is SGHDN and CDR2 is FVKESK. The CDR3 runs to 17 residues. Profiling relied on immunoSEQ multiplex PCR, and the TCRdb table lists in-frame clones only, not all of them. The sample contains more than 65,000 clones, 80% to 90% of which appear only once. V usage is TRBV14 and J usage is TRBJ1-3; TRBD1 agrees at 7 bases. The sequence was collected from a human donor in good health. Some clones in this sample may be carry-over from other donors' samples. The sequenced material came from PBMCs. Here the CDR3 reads CASSQVYRGSSGNTIYF. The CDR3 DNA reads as TGTGCCAGCAGCCAAGTCTACAGGGGTTCTTCTGGAAACACCATATATTTT.